This T cell receptor beta chain stems from a study of T cell repertoires in cytomegalovirus infection. Using its own MiXCR run on the reads, TCRdb lists one record per CDR3 protein. Among approximately 170,000 distinct CDR3 sequences, approximately 15% were seen once, and the ten largest hold around 27%. This clonotype was seen at least ten times. V was shortened by 1 base and J by 8 bases, with 11 bases between the two germline ends. Germline V lookup: CDR1 SGHTA, CDR2 FQGNSA. The CDR3 runs to 13 residues. The chain employs TRBV7-2 and TRBJ1-2, with no clear D. The sample consisted of PBMCs. The sequence derives from a human donor in good health (CMV status not recorded). Some clones in this sample may be carry-over from other donors' samples. CDR3 DNA: TGTGCCAGCAGCTTAGGAATCGCGGGAGGCTACACCTTC. This sequence encodes CASSLGIAGGYTF.